Listed here is a single T cell receptor beta chain. Its antigen is currently not known. The sequenced fragment ends 3 residues before the CDR3 boundary, so the rest is inferred from the germline J gene. The sample originates from a study of TET2 disruption in CD19-targeted CAR T cells (dated by TCRdb to 2017 to 2018). As for the study more broadly: Sample numbers were set by the original clinical trial design and sample availability, with no additional inclusion criteria.

Summary of the overall study and its limitations: Conclusions about the CAR T cells of the patient were based on extensive analysis of a single subject.

Via the germline V gene, CDR1 is SGHAT and CDR2 FQNNGV. Cut back by 0 bases and 3 bases, the V and J ends lie 9 bases apart. CDR3 length: 15 amino acids, cysteine to phenylalanine. Part of the CDR3 DNA is given, 36 bases translated from base 1. The immunoSEQ assay was used to perform TCR beta chain deep sequencing. The study's own analysis went as follows. Only productive TCR beta rearrangements went into calculating clonotype frequencies. Not all clones reach the TCRdb copy of this immuneACCESS table, which keeps in-frame sequences only. Checked studies attribute under half of the gap to unresolved V genes and leave the rest unexplained. That table is the source of V, J and clone size, and D and trimming were worked out from the DNA. The record for this sample contains tens of thousands of clones. The biggest ten clones account for approximately 2% of the sample. The meaning of the sample's treatment or condition label: autologous CTL019 cells: CD19 CAR with 4-1BB and CD3 zeta domains. The CD19 CAR incorporated TCR zeta and 4-1BB costimulatory signaling domains. T cells for CTL019 manufacturing were collected from peripheral blood by leukapheresis. The DNeasy Blood and Tissue Kit was used to extract genomic DNA from pre-infusion T cells, peripheral blood, or sorted post-infusion T cells.

The chain employs TRBV11-2 and TRBJ2-1, and the D gene may be TRBD1, 6 bases matching. This clonotype was obtained from a man in his 70s with chronic lymphocytic leukemia. The source material was CD8- CAR+ T cells sorted from cultured blood T cells, sampled for CD19 CAR T cell therapy. The meaning of the sample's cell subset or site label: CD8-negative CAR-positive T cells from the infusion product. CDR3 bases read: TGTGCCAGCAGCTTAGATGGGGGCCTCTACAATGAG. The translation is CASSLDGGLYNE. The whole CDR3 reads CASSLDGGLYNEQFF.